A single sample gave rise to the 20 T cell receptor beta chains below, sequenced in a study of blood T cell repertoires in COVID-19. This table comes from immunoSEQ multiplex PCR, and its TCRdb copy is limited to in-frame clones, with some not included. Of 240,000 or so clones in the sample, roughly 86% are singletons; the top ten hold more than 6.5%. The sequenced material came from peripheral blood. All receptors come from a woman in her 70s with active or convalescent COVID-19.

The gene calls are TRBV4-3 and TRBJ1-2; TRBD1 matches 9 bases. This CDR3 is 15 amino acids long. Trimming cost V 0 bases and J 4 bases; bases outside gene matches: 3. CDR1 is LGHNA, CDR2 YSLEER, per germline. CDR3 bases: TGCGCCAGCAGCCAAGACCGACAGGGGGGCTATGGCTACACCTTC. Translation gives CASSQDRQGGYGYTF.

This chain uses TRBV24-1 with TRBJ2-2, with TRBD1 matching over 10 bases. This CDR3 is built from 15 residues. V lost 9 bases to trimming and J lost 3 bases; unmatched junction nucleotides: 6. Germline values: CDR1 KGHDR, CDR2 SFDVKD. The CDR3: CATRPGQGYTGELFF. CDR3 coding DNA: TGTGCCACCCGACCGGGACAGGGGTACACCGGGGAGCTGTTTTTT.

The CDR3 DNA follows: TGCGCCAGCAGTGAGGACAGGTGGAATCAGCCCCAGCATTTT. Translation gives CASSEDRWNQPQHF. This chain links TRBV10-1 with TRBJ1-5; D may be TRBD1 (6 bases). The CDR3 extends over 14 amino acids. V lost 2 bases to trimming and J lost 4 bases, with 9 bases between them. The germline CDR1 and CDR2 sequences are WNHNN and SYGVQD (reference sequence).

The chain uses TRBV3-1 (or the pseudogene TRBV3-2) and TRBJ1-4; D may be TRBD1 (6 bases). The CDR3 extends over 15 amino acids. The germline V and J ends were trimmed by 4 bases and 4 bases, with 13 bases remaining between them. The germline V gene has CDR1 LGHDT and CDR2 YNNKEL (reference sequence). The CDR3 region has the DNA TGTGCCAGCAGCCTATCGACAGGTCGTAATGAAAAACTGTTTTTT. Its protein is CASSLSTGRNEKLFF.

The chain has TRBV5-4 and TRBJ1-2; 7 bases map to TRBD1. This CDR3 has 13 amino acids. The V segment lost 4 bases and the J segment 11 bases; nucleotides outside the gene matches: 11. Germline assignment: CDR1 SGHNT and CDR2 YYREEE (reference sequence). In DNA, the CDR3 is TGTGCCAGCAGCACCCCGGGACAGCGCCTATACACCTTC. It is translated as CASSTPGQRLYTF.

The genes are TRBV11-2 and TRBJ1-1; weak D call: TRBD1 (5 bases). Per the germline V gene, CDR1 is SGHAT and CDR2 is FQNNGV. The V end was cut by 0 bases, the J end by 0 bases, with 8 bases between. There are 15 residues in the CDR3. CDR3 sequence reads: CASSLDWGLNTEAFF. The CDR3 DNA sequence: TGTGCCAGCAGCTTAGATTGGGGCTTGAACACTGAAGCTTTCTTT.

This sequence joins TRBV6-2 or TRBV6-3 and TRBJ2-7; a weak D match, TRBD2 (5 bases). Trimming took off 4 bases at V and 2 bases at J, with 9 bases between the two ends. Germline CDR1 and CDR2: MNHEY and SVGEGT. CDR3 length equals 13 residues. CDR3 sequence (DNA): TGTGCCAGCAGTTCGGGGTTTACCTACGAGCAGTACTTC. Encoded protein: CASSSGFTYEQYF.

The chain recombines TRBV25-1 with TRBJ1-1; D possibly corresponds to TRBD1 (5 bases). The V gene's germline CDR1 is MGHDK and CDR2 SYGVNS. V shed 5 bases and J shed 0 bases, with 13 bases lying between them. This CDR3 spans 15 amino acids. The CDR3 nucleotides read TGTGCCAGCAGTTCCCTTGACAGATTGAACACTGAAGCTTTCTTT. Translated, it gives CASSSLDRLNTEAFF. Together with reference TRBV25-1 and TRBJ1-1, the CDR3 gives the full variable domain: EADIYQTPRYLVIGTGKKITLECSQTMGHDKMYWYQQDPGMELHLIHYSYGVNSTEKGDLSSESTVSRIRTEHFPLTLESARPSHTSQYLCASSSLDRLNTEAFFGQGTRLTVV.

The chain links TRBV6-5 to TRBJ1-6; no clear D. Trimming left V 7 bases short and J 4 bases short, with 8 bases between. From germline, CDR1 is MNHEY and CDR2 SVGAGI. CDR3 size: 13 residues. CDR3 nucleotide sequence: TGTGCCAGCATTCGCGAATATAATTCACCCCTCCACTTT. This gives the protein CASIREYNSPLHF.

Here the CDR3 DNA reads TGTGCCAGCAGTGAAGGGGGCCTAGCGTCCTACAATGAGCAGTTCTTC. Protein sequence: CASSEGGLASYNEQFF. V gene TRBV2 combines with J gene TRBJ2-1; TRBD2 is a possible D gene (6 bases). Trimming cost V 1 base and J 1 base, with 11 bases left between them. CDR1 is SNHLY, CDR2 FYNNEI, per germline. The CDR3 has 16 amino acids.

The chain combines TRBV12-3 or TRBV12-4 with TRBJ1-2; D is possibly TRBD1 (6 bases). Deletions cut 6 bases from V and 5 bases from J, with 10 bases between. The CDR3 totals 12 residues. CDR3 region: CASSRGEYGYTF. The CDR3 bases are TGTGCCAGCAGCAGGGGAGAGTATGGCTACACCTTC.

This clone was counted a single time. The chain carries TRBV19 and TRBJ2-4, with TRBD1 matching over 8 bases. The CDR3 length is 15 residues. V shed 1 base and J 4 bases; nucleotides not matched to a gene: 3. CDR1 is LNHDA, CDR2 SQIVND, per germline (reference sequence). The CDR3 is CASSIVRDRKNIQYF. CDR3 DNA sequence: TGTGCCAGTAGTATAGTCCGGGACAGGAAAAACATTCAGTACTTC.

The rearrangement joins TRBV6-5 to TRBJ1-5, with 7 bases identical to TRBD1. CDR1 and CDR2 from the germline V gene are MNHEY and SVGAGI. The junction had 4 bases not matched to a gene; V was cut back by 8 bases and J by 3 bases. The CDR3 loop spans 13 amino acids. The CDR3 region has the DNA TGTGCCAGCGGAGACAGGGCCAATCAGCCCCAGCATTTT. It specifies CASGDRANQPQHF.

The chain links TRBV6-5 to TRBJ2-3, with 8 bases lining up with TRBD2. This CDR3 is built from 15 residues. The V and J ends lost 5 bases and 1 base, in that order; junction bases with no gene match: 5. CDR1 is MNHEY, CDR2 SVGAGI, per germline. CDR3 coding DNA: TGTGCCAGCAGTCGAGCGGGGGCGCGCACAGATACGCAGTATTTT. Residues: CASSRAGARTDTQYF.

The rearrangement links TRBV6-5 to TRBJ1-3; D is unclear. Germline V gene lookup returns CDR1 MNHEY and CDR2 SVGAGI. Trimming removed 6 bases from V and 1 base from J, with 7 bases in between. There are 13 residues in the CDR3. CDR3 loop: CASRRGSGNTIYF. As DNA, the CDR3 is TGTGCCAGCAGGCGGGGTTCTGGAAACACCATATATTTT.

The gene calls are TRBV29-1 and TRBJ2-3, with 10 bases lining up with TRBD1. Per the germline V gene, CDR1 is SQVTM and CDR2 is ANQGSEA. The CDR3 extends over 14 amino acids. Trimming took 7 bases from V and 6 from J; bases not matched to a gene: 10. CDR3 residues: CSARDRGAVDTQYF. In nucleotides, the CDR3 is TGCAGCGCCCGGGACAGGGGCGCGGTGGATACGCAGTATTTT.

The chain is built from TRBV28 and TRBJ1-1; 8 nucleotides agree with TRBD1. J lost 3 bases, V lost 8 bases, and 14 bases had no gene match. The CDR3 runs 16 residues. Germline V lookup: CDR1 MDHEN, CDR2 SYDVKM. In nucleotides, the CDR3 is TGTGCCAGCGATACAGGGGGAGGGAATAGGGACACTGAAGCTTTCTTT. Its protein product is CASDTGGGNRDTEAFF. Full variable domain (outside the CDR3, taken from reference TRBV28 and TRBJ1-1): DVKVTQSSRYLVKRTGEKVFLECVQDMDHENMFWYRQDPGLGLRLIYFSYDVKMKEKGDIPEGYSVSREKKERFSLILESASTNQTSMYLCASDTGGGNRDTEAFFGQGTRLTVV.

This clone was recorded once. V usage is TRBV7-3 and J usage is TRBJ1-6; tentatively, D is TRBD1 (6 bases). The V end was cut by 4 bases, the J end by 8 bases, with 15 bases between. The CDR3 covers 15 residues. CDR1 and CDR2 (germline): SGHTA, FQGTGA. The CDR3 sequence is CASSSDTGHYSPLHF. The CDR3 DNA is TGTGCCAGCAGCTCAGACACAGGGCATTATTCACCCCTCCACTTT. Using reference TRBV7-3 and TRBJ1-6 for the parts outside the CDR3, the full variable domain is GAGVSQTPSNKVTEKGKYVELRCDPISGHTALYWYRQSLGQGPEFLIYFQGTGAADDSGLPNDRFFAVRPEGSVSTLKIQRTERGDSAVYLCASSSDTGHYSPLHFGNGTRLTVT.

This clone was observed a single time. One junction end does not reproduce the germline sequence, and a read error may be involved. The V and J genes are TRBV7-2 and TRBJ2-7; 9 nucleotides agree with TRBD2. The CDR3 totals 17 residues. In germline, CDR1 is SGHTA, CDR2 FQGNSA. The DNA of the CDR3 is TGTGCCAGCAGCCGCGATTATAGGCGGGGGGGCTCCCACGAGCAGTACTTC. Its protein product is CASSRDYRRGGSHEQYF.

The V call is TRBV7-2, the J call TRBJ2-1; 13 bases are shared with TRBD2. CDR1 SGHTA and CDR2 FQGNSA come from the germline V gene. The CDR3 length is 15 residues. After removal of 5 bases from V and 9 bases from J, the junction contained 7 bases not matched to a gene. Here the CDR3 reads CASSELAGGPTEQFF. The CDR3 coding sequence is TGTGCCAGCAGCGAACTAGCGGGGGGGCCTACTGAGCAGTTCTTC. Full variable domain (outside the CDR3, taken from reference TRBV7-2 and TRBJ2-1): GAGVSQSPSNKVTEKGKDVELRCDPISGHTALYWYRQSLGQGLEFLIYFQGNSAPDKSGLPSDRFSAERTGGSVSTLTIQRTQQEDSAVYLCASSELAGGPTEQFFGPGTRLTVL.